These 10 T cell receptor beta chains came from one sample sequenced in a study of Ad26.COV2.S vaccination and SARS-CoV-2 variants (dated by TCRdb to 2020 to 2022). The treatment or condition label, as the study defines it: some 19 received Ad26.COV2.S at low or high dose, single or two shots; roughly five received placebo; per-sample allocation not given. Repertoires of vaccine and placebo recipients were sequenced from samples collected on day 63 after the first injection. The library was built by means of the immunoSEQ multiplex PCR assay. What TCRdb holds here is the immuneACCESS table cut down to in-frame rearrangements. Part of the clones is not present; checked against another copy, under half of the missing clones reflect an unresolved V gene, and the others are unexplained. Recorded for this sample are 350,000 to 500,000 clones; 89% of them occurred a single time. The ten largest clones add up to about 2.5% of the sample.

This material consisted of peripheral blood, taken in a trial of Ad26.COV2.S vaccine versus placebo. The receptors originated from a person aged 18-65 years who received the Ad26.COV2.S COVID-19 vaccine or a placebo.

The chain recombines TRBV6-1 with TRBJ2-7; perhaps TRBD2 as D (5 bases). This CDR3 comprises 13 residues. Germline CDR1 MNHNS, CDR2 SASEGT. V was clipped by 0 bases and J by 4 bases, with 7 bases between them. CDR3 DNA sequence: TGTGCCAGCAGTGAAGCGACTACTTACGAGCAGTACGTC. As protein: CASSEATTYEQYV.

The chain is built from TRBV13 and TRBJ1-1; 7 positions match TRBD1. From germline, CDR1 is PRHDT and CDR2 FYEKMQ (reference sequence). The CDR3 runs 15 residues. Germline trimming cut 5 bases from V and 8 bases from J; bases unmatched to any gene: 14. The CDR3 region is CASSSKDRLGIEAFF. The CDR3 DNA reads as TGTGCCAGCAGCAGCAAGGACAGGCTGGGTATAGAAGCTTTCTTT. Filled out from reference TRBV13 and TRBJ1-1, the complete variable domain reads AAGVIQSPRHLIKEKRETATLKCYPIPRHDTVYWYQQGPGQDPQFLISFYEKMQSDKGSIPDRFSAQQFSDYHSELNMSSLELGDSALYFCASSSKDRLGIEAFFGQGTRLTVV.

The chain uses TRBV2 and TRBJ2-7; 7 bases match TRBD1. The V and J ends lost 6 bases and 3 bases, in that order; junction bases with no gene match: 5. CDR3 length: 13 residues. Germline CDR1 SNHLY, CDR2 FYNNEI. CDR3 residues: CASRTGTVYEQYF. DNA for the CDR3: TGTGCCAGCAGAACGGGGACAGTCTACGAGCAGTACTTC.

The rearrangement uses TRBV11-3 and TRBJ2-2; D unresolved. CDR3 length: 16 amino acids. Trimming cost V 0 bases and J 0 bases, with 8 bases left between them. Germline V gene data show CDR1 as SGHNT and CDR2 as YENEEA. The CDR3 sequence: CASSLDTITNTGELFF. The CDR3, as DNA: TGTGCCAGCAGCTTAGACACTATCACGAACACCGGGGAGCTGTTTTTT.

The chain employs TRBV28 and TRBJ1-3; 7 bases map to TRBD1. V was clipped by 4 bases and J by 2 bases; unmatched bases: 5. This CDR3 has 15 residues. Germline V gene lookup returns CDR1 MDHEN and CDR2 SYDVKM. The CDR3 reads CASSSAGGPGNTIYF. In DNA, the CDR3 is TGTGCCAGCAGTTCTGCAGGGGGGCCTGGAAACACCATATATTTT.

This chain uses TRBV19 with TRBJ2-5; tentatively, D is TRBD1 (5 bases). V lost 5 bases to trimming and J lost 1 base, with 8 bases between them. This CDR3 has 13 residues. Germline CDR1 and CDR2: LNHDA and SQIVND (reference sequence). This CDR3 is CASSRQSQETQYF. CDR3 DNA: TGTGCCAGTAGTCGACAGTCCCAAGAGACCCAGTACTTC.

Written as DNA, the CDR3 is TGTGCCAGCAGCTTGCATTCTGGGACAGGGTACGATACGCAGTATTTT. This sequence encodes CASSLHSGTGYDTQYF. This chain connects TRBV5-4 to TRBJ2-3; 9 bases match TRBD1. CDR3 length: 16 residues. Trimming removed 1 base from V and 6 bases from J; junction bases left unmatched: 9. In germline, CDR1 is SGHNT, CDR2 YYREEE (reference sequence).

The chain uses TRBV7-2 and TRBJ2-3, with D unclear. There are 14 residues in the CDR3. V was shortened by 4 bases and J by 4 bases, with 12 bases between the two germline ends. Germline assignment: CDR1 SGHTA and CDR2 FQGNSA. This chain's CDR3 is CASSSQALPDTQYF. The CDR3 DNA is TGTGCCAGCAGCTCGCAGGCTCTCCCAGATACGCAGTATTTT.

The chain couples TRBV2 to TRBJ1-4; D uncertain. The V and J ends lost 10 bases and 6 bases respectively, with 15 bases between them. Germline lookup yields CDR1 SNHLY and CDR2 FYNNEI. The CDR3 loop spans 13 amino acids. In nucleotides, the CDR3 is TGTGCCACCAGGACGGGCGGACATGAAAAACTGTTTTTT. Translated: CATRTGGHEKLFF.

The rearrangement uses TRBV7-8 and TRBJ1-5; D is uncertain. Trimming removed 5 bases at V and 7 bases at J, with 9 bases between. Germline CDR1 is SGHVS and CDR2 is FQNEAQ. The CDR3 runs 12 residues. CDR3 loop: CASSLIGQPQHF. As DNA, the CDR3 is TGTGCCAGCAGCCTCATAGGGCAGCCCCAGCATTTT. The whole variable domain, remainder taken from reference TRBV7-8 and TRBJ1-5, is GAGVSQSPRYKVAKRGQDVALRCDPISGHVSLFWYQQALGQGPEFLTYFQNEAQLDKSGLPSDRFFAERPEGSVSTLKIQRTQQEDSAVYLCASSLIGQPQHFGDGTRLSIL.